This TCR beta chain comes out of a study of control samples from healthy donors and cancer patients. This CDR3 has 18 residues. Germline V gene data show CDR1 as KGHSH and CDR2 as LQKENI. The V gene end was trimmed by 0 bases and the J gene end by 4 bases; junction bases not matched to a gene: 8. Some clones are missing from TCRdb's copy, which holds only in-frame ones; the method was immunoSEQ multiplex PCR. The data show 150,000 or so clones, approximately 93% seen once. The clonotype was recovered from a man aged 18 to 30 in good health. The V and J genes are TRBV18 and TRBJ2-1, with 11 bases that match TRBD1. The source material was blood. The CDR3 nucleotides are TGTGCCAGCTCACCACCGAAATCGGGACAGGGGGGTTACAATGAGCAGTTCTTC. Translation gives CASSPPKSGQGGYNEQFF.